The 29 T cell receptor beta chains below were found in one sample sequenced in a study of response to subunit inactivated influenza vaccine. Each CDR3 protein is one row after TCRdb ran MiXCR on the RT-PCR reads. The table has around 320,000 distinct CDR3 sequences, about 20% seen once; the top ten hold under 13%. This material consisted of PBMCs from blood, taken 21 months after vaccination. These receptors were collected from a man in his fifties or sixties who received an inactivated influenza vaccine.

The CDR3 nucleotides are TGTGCCAGCAGTTTACGGGGACAGGAAAATATCGGGGAGCTGTTTTTT. Its translation is CASSLRGQENIGELFF. The chain combines TRBV12-3 or TRBV12-4 with TRBJ2-2; 8 nucleotides line up with TRBD1. The CDR3 totals 16 residues. The junction had 9 bases not matched to a gene; V was cut back by 2 bases and J by 7 bases.

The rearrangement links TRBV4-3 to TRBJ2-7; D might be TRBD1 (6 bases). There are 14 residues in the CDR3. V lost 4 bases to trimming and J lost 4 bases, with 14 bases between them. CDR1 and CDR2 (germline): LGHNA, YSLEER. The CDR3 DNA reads TGCGCCAGCAGCCTCACAGGGAATCATTACGAGCAGTACTTC. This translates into CASSLTGNHYEQYF.

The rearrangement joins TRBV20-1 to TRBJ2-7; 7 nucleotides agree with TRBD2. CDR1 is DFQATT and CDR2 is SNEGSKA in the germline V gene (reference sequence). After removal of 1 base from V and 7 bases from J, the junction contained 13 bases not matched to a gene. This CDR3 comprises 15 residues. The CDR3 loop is CSARGQAGTPVEQYF. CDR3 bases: TGCAGTGCTAGAGGTCAAGCGGGGACCCCGGTGGAGCAGTACTTC.

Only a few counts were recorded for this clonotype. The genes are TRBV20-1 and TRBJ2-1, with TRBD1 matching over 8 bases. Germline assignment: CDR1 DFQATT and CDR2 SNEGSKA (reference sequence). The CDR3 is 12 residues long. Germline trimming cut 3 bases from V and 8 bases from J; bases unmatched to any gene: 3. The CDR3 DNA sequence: TGCAGTGCTAGGGACAGGGCGGATGAGCAGTTCTTC. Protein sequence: CSARDRADEQFF.

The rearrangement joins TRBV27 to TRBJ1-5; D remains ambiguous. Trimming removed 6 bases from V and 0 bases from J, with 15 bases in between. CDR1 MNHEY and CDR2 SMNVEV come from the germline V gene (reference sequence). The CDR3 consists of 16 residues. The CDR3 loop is CASSSAGMTSNQPQHF. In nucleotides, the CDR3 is TGTGCCAGCAGCTCGGCCGGGATGACTAGCAATCAGCCCCAGCATTTT.

The CDR3 nucleotides are TGTGCCAGCAGGCAGACTAGCGGGAACTACAATGAGCAGTTCTTC. Its protein is CASRQTSGNYNEQFF. The rearrangement links TRBV7-3 to TRBJ2-1; TRBD2 matches at 11 bases. The V segment lost 6 bases and the J segment 3 bases; nucleotides outside the gene matches: 4. This CDR3 contains 15 residues. Germline V gives CDR1 SGHTA, CDR2 FQGTGA. Filled out from reference TRBV7-3 and TRBJ2-1, the complete variable domain reads GAGVSQTPSNKVTEKGKYVELRCDPISGHTALYWYRQSLGQGPEFLIYFQGTGAADDSGLPNDRFFAVRPEGSVSTLKIQRTERGDSAVYLCASRQTSGNYNEQFFGPGTRLTVL.

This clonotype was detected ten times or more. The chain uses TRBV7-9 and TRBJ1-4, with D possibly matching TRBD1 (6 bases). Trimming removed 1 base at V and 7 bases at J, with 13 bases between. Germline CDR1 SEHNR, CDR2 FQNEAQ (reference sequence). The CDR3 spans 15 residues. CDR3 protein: CASSLEGLRGEKLFF. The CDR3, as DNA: TGTGCCAGCAGCTTAGAAGGACTCAGGGGTGAAAAACTGTTTTTT.

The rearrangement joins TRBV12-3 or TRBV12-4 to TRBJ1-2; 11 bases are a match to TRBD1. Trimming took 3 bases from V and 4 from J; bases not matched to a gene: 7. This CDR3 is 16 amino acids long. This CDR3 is CASSFTGTGGGYGYTF. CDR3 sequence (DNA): TGTGCCAGCAGTTTTACCGGGACAGGGGGGGGCTATGGCTACACCTTC.

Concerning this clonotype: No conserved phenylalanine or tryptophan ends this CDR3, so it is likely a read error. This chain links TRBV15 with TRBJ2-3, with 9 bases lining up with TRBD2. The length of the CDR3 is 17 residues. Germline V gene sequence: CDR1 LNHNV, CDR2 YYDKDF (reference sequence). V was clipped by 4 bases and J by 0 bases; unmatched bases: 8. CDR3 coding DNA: TGTGCCACCAGCAAGCACCGACTAGCGGAGAGCACAGATACGCAGTATTCT. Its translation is CATSKHRLAESTDTQYS.

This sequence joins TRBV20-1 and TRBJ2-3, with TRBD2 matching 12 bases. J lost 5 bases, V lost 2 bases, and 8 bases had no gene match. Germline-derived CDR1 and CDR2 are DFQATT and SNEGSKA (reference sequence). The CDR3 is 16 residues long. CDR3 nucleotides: TGCAGTGCTAGACCGCTAGCGGGGGGGCCTGGAGATACGCAGTATTTT. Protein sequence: CSARPLAGGPGDTQYF.

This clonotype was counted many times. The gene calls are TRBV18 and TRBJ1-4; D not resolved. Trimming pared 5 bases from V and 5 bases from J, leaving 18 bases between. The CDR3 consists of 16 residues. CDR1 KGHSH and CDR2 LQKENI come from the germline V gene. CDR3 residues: CASSNGVAGRNEKLFF. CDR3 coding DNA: TGTGCCAGCTCAAACGGAGTGGCCGGAAGAAATGAAAAACTGTTTTTT.

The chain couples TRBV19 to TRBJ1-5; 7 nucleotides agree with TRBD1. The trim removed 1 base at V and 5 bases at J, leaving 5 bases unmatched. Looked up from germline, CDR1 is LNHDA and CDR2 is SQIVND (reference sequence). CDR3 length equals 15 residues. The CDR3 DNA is TGTGCCAGTAGTATAGCAGGGGGAATGGATCAGCCCCAGCATTTT. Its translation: CASSIAGGMDQPQHF.

CDR3 in amino acids: CASSFGQTDTQYF. In DNA, the CDR3 is TGTGCCAGCAGCTTCGGACAGACAGATACGCAGTATTTT. J is TRBJ2-3 and V is TRBV11-2; D may be TRBD1 (6 bases). Trimming took 3 bases from V and 3 from J, leaving 7 bases between them. The germline gives CDR1 SGHAT, CDR2 FQNNGV. This CDR3 spans 13 amino acids.

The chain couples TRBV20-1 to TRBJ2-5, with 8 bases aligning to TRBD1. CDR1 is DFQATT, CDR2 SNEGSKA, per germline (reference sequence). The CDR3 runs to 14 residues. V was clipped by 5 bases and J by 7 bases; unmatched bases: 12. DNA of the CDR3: TGCAGTGCTGCTCCGGGACAGGCAAGTCGGACCCAGTACTTC. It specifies CSAAPGQASRTQYF.

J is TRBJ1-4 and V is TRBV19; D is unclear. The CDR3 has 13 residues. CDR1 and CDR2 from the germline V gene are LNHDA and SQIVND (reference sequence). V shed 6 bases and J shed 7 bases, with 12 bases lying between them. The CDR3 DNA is TGTGCCAGTAGCAGACCATCGGGTGAAAAACTGTTTTTT. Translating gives CASSRPSGEKLFF.

CDR3 amino acids: CASSLGVEGLVLETQYF. The DNA of the CDR3 is TGTGCCAGCAGCTTGGGTGTAGAGGGGCTGGTGTTGGAGACCCAGTACTTC. The genes are TRBV5-5 and TRBJ2-5; D is possibly TRBD1 or TRBD2 (5 bases each). From germline, CDR1 is SGHKS and CDR2 YYEKEE (reference sequence). The CDR3 consists of 17 residues. The ends were cut back, 0 bases at V and 5 bases at J, with 20 bases in the middle.

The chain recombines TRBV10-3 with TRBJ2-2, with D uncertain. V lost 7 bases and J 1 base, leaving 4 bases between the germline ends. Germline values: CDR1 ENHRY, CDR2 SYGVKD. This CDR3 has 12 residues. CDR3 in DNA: TGTGCCATCAAGGGGAACACCGGGGAGCTGTTTTTT. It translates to CAIKGNTGELFF.

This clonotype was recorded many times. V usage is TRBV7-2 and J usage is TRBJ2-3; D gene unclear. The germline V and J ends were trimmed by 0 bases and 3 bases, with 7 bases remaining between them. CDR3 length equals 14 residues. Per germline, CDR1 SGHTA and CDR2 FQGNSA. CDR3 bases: TGTGCCAGCAGCTTAGCAGGTCTTACAGATACGCAGTATTTT. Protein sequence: CASSLAGLTDTQYF.

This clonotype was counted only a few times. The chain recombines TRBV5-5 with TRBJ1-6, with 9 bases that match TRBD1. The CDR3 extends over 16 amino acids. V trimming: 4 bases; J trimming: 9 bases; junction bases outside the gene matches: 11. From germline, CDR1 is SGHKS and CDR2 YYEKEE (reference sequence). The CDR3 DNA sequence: TGTGCCAGCAGCACACAGGGGGCCGAACTACCTTCACCCCTCCACTTT. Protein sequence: CASSTQGAELPSPLHF. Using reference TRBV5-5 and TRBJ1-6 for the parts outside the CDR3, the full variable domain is DAGVTQSPTHLIKTRGQQVTLRCSPISGHKSVSWYQQVLGQGPQFIFQYYEKEERGRGNFPDRFSARQFPNYSSELNVNALLLGDSALYLCASSTQGAELPSPLHFGNGTRLTVT.

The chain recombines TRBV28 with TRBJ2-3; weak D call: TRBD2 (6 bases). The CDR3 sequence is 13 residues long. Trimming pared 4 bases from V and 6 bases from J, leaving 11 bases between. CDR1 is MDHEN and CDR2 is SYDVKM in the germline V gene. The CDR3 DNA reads TGTGCCAGCAGTTGGGGAGGTGGGGATACGCAGTATTTT. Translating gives CASSWGGGDTQYF.

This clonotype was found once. The CDR3 spells CASSHLVGQETQYF. CDR3 coding DNA: TGTGCCAGCAGTCACCTAGTGGGGCAAGAGACCCAGTACTTC. The chain carries TRBV6-2 or TRBV6-3 and TRBJ2-5; no clear D. Trimming left V 5 bases short and J 2 bases short, with 12 bases between. The CDR3 has 14 residues. Germline-derived CDR1 and CDR2 are MNHEY and SVGEGT.

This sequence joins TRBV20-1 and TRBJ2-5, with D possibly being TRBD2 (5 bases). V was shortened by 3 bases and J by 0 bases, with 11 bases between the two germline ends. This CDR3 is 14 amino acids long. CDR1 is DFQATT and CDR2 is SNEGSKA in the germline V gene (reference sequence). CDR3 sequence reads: CSASRGEYQETQYF. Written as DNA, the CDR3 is TGCAGTGCTAGTCGTGGGGAGTACCAAGAGACCCAGTACTTC.

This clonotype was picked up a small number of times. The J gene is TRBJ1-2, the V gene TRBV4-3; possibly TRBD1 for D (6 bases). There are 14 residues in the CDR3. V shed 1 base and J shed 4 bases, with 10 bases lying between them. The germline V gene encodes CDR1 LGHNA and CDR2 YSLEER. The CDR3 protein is CASSQAWDTYGYTF. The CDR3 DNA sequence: TGCGCCAGCAGCCAAGCTTGGGACACCTATGGCTACACCTTC.

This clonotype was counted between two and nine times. The CDR3: CASSQDHSPASKSETQYF. The CDR3 DNA reads TGTGCCAGCAGCCAAGATCATTCCCCTGCCAGCAAGTCGGAGACCCAGTACTTC. The genes are TRBV3-1 and TRBJ2-5; D is undetermined. The CDR3 has 18 amino acids. V was trimmed by 0 bases and J by 5 bases, leaving 22 bases between them. Germline assignment: CDR1 LGHDT and CDR2 YNNKEL (reference sequence).

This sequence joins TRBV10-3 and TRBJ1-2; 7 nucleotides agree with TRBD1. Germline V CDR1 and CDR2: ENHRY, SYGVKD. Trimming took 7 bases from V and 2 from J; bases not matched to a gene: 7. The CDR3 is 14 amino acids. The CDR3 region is CAINPRGENYGYTF. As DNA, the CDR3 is TGTGCCATCAATCCCAGGGGGGAAAACTATGGCTACACCTTC.

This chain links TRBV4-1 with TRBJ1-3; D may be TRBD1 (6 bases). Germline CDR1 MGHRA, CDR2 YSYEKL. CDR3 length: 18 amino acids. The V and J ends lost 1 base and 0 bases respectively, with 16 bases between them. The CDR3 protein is CASSQVGGRRNSGNTIYF. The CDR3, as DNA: TGCGCCAGCAGCCAAGTGGGGGGCAGGCGAAACTCTGGAAACACCATATATTTT.

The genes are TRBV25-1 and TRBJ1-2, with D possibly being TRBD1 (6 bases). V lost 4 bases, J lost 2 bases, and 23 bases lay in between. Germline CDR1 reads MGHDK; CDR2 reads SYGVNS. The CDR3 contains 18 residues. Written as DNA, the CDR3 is TGTGCCAGCAGTGGATCCCCCGGGACACCAACGTCAAACTATGGCTACACCTTC. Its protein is CASSGSPGTPTSNYGYTF.

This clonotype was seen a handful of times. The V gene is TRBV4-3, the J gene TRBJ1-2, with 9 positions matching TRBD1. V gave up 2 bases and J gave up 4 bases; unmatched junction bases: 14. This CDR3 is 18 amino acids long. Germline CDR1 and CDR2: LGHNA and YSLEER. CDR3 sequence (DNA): TGCGCCAGCAGCCAAACAGGGACAGGGTACCGGTACGGCTATGGCTACACCTTC. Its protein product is CASSQTGTGYRYGYGYTF.

This chain's CDR3 is CASSPPVNTGELFF. CDR3 sequence (DNA): TGTGCCAGTAGTCCACCCGTGAACACCGGGGAGCTGTTTTTT. The chain couples TRBV19 to TRBJ2-2; D gene unclear. Germline V gene data show CDR1 as LNHDA and CDR2 as SQIVND (reference sequence). This CDR3 region has 14 residues. V was cut by 5 bases and J by 1 base, with 8 bases left in between.